Following are 24 T cell receptor beta chains from one sample sequenced in a study of blood T cell repertoires in COVID-19. Profiling relied on immunoSEQ multiplex PCR, and the TCRdb table lists in-frame clones only, not all of them. The table shows around 250,000 clones, with around nine tenths occurring only once. The sequenced material came from peripheral blood. Every receptor here comes from a man aged 35 to 55 with active or convalescent COVID-19.

The rearrangement uses TRBV30 and TRBJ2-1, with a weak D call TRBD1 (5 bases). Germline lookup yields CDR1 GTSNPN and CDR2 SVGIG (reference sequence). The CDR3 runs to 13 residues. V lost 2 bases to trimming and J lost 7 bases, with 12 bases between them. CDR3 nucleotide sequence: TGTGCCTGGAGTTCTGGGGCAACGAATGAGCAGTTCTTC. This sequence encodes CAWSSGATNEQFF.

The genes are TRBV27 and TRBJ2-3; TRBD1 agrees at 8 bases. V shed 6 bases and J 2 bases; nucleotides not matched to a gene: 7. Looked up from germline, CDR1 is MNHEY and CDR2 is SMNVEV (reference sequence). The CDR3 runs 15 residues. CDR3 nucleotide sequence: TGTGCCAGCAGCGACGGACAGGGAATCACAGATACGCAGTATTTT. Its translation: CASSDGQGITDTQYF.

The chain recombines TRBV28 with TRBJ1-4; TRBD1 matches at 8 bases. CDR3 length: 18 residues. Germline CDR1 and CDR2: MDHEN and SYDVKM. V was pared by 6 bases and J by 5 bases, with 17 bases of the junction left unmatched. The CDR3 DNA follows: TGTGCCAGCAGCCGCCCCCTCGGACCGGGACAGGCGAATGAAAAACTGTTTTTT. It is translated as CASSRPLGPGQANEKLFF.

This clone was observed a single time. CDR3 sequence reads: CASSRRTPQTDTQYF. The DNA of the CDR3 is TGTGCCAGCAGCCGGAGGACGCCCCAGACAGATACGCAGTATTTT. This chain uses TRBV14 with TRBJ2-3; a weak D match, TRBD2 (5 bases). Germline CDR1 reads SGHDN; CDR2 reads FVKESK. Trimming left V 4 bases short and J 3 bases short, with 14 bases between. The CDR3 spans 15 residues.

The rearrangement links TRBV10-3 to TRBJ1-2, with 7 bases matching TRBD1. This CDR3 comprises 14 residues. Germline lookup yields CDR1 ENHRY and CDR2 SYGVKD. The CDR3 here is CASRATGDNYGYTF. In nucleotides, the CDR3 is TGTGCATCGAGGGCCACAGGGGATAACTATGGCTACACCTTC.

V is TRBV6-5 and J is TRBJ1-3; 8 bases line up with TRBD1. In germline, CDR1 is MNHEY, CDR2 SVGAGI. The CDR3 consists of 15 residues. The J segment lost 2 bases and the V segment lost 6 bases, leaving 6 bases of the junction unmatched. This CDR3 reads CASRLDRGTGNTIYF. Here the CDR3 DNA reads TGTGCCAGCAGACTAGACAGGGGTACTGGAAACACCATATATTTT.

The rearrangement uses TRBV5-6 and TRBJ1-5; D is unresolved. V shed 4 bases and J shed 3 bases, with 14 bases lying between them. The CDR3 length is 15 residues. CDR1 and CDR2 from the germline V gene are SGHDT and YYEEEE. CDR3 coding DNA: TGTGCCAGCAGCCCCAACAGAGCACACAATCAGCCCCAGCATTTT. Its translation: CASSPNRAHNQPQHF. Complete variable domain (other parts from reference TRBV5-6 and TRBJ1-5): DAGVTQSPTHLIKTRGQQVTLRCSPKSGHDTVSWYQQALGQGPQFIFQYYEEEERQRGNFPDRFSGHQFPNYSSELNVNALLLGDSALYLCASSPNRAHNQPQHFGDGTRLSIL.

This rearrangement joins TRBV2 to TRBJ1-1; D might be TRBD1 (5 bases). The CDR3 is 14 residues long. Germline-derived CDR1 and CDR2 are SNHLY and FYNNEI. Trimming pared 6 bases from V and 4 bases from J, leaving 15 bases between. This CDR3 is CASRAPQGPTEAFF. The CDR3 region has the DNA TGTGCCAGCAGAGCTCCGCAGGGCCCCACTGAAGCTTTCTTT.

The V gene is TRBV19, the J gene TRBJ2-3; a possible D gene is TRBD1 (6 bases). Trimming cost V 6 bases and J 2 bases, with 9 bases left between them. The CDR3 runs 13 residues. CDR1 is LNHDA, CDR2 SQIVND, per germline (reference sequence). The CDR3 is CASRDRTTDTQYF. The CDR3 DNA sequence: TGTGCCAGTAGGGACAGAACCACAGATACGCAGTATTTT.

This clone showed up just once. The chain recombines TRBV19 with TRBJ2-1, with TRBD2 identical over 9 bases. The length of the CDR3 is 16 residues. Germline V gene lookup returns CDR1 LNHDA and CDR2 SQIVND (reference sequence). V lost 3 bases to trimming and J lost 5 bases; unmatched junction nucleotides: 8. CDR3 DNA: TGTGCCAGTAGTATCGGGCTAGCGGGGTGGGACAATGAGCAGTTCTTC. Translating gives CASSIGLAGWDNEQFF.

This clone showed up just a few times. The chain combines TRBV7-9 with TRBJ1-2, with D perhaps TRBD1 (6 bases). V lost 11 bases, J lost 7 bases, and 23 bases lay in between. The CDR3 length is 14 residues. Germline CDR1 is SEHNR and CDR2 is FQNEAQ (reference sequence). This chain's CDR3 is CAGLGIRGQLGYTF. DNA of the CDR3: TGTGCCGGACTAGGTATCCGGGGGCAACTTGGCTACACCTTC.

J is TRBJ2-3 and V is TRBV7-9, with 7 bases that match TRBD1. Germline CDR1 and CDR2: SEHNR and FQNEAQ (reference sequence). The length of the CDR3 is 14 residues. V dropped 4 bases and J dropped 5; count of bases not matched to a gene: 6. The CDR3, as DNA: TGTGCCAGCAGCTCGCCTGACAGGGTAGATACGCAGTATTTT. The encoded protein is CASSSPDRVDTQYF. Filled out from reference TRBV7-9 and TRBJ2-3, the complete variable domain reads DTGVSQNPRHKITKRGQNVTFRCDPISEHNRLYWYRQTLGQGPEFLTYFQNEAQLEKSRLLSDRFSAERPKGSFSTLEIQRTEQGDSAMYLCASSSPDRVDTQYFGPGTRLTVL.

This clone was counted between two and nine times. The chain has TRBV3-1 (or the pseudogene TRBV3-2) and TRBJ1-6; 7 bases match TRBD1. This CDR3 region has 15 residues. CDR1 is LGHDT, CDR2 YNNKEL, per germline (reference sequence). With V trimmed by 5 bases and J by 6 bases, 7 bases remained unmatched. The CDR3 region is CASSVGQVGNSPLHF. CDR3 nucleotide sequence: TGTGCCAGCAGCGTAGGACAGGTCGGTAATTCACCCCTCCACTTT.

This clone was recorded a few times. This sequence joins TRBV18 and TRBJ1-1; D is unclear. CDR3 length: 14 amino acids. The germline gives CDR1 KGHSH, CDR2 LQKENI. V lost 5 bases and J 3 bases, leaving 13 bases between the germline ends. In DNA, the CDR3 is TGTGCCAGCTCATTAGACACGTCAGACACTGAAGCTTTCTTT. Translation gives CASSLDTSDTEAFF.

A few counts support this clone. The chain links TRBV5-4 to TRBJ1-3, with 9 bases matching TRBD1. Germline CDR1 and CDR2: SGHNT and YYREEE (reference sequence). Germline trimming cut 5 bases from V and 6 bases from J; bases unmatched to any gene: 12. This CDR3 spans 16 amino acids. The DNA for the CDR3 is TGTGCCAGCAGGGCCTCCGGGACAGGGTCTCAAAACACCATATATTTT. As protein: CASRASGTGSQNTIYF.

The V gene is TRBV6-1, the J gene TRBJ2-3; 9 bases map to TRBD1. Germline CDR1 MNHNS, CDR2 SASEGT. Trimming cost V 3 bases and J 4 bases; bases outside gene matches: 5. The CDR3 totals 15 residues. Written as DNA, the CDR3 is TGTGCCAGCAGTGAGGGGACAGGGATCCCAGATACGCAGTATTTT. Encoded protein: CASSEGTGIPDTQYF.

The chain has TRBV5-5 and TRBJ2-4, with D unresolved. Germline lookup yields CDR1 SGHKS and CDR2 YYEKEE (reference sequence). This CDR3 spans 13 amino acids. Trimming shortened V by 0 bases and J by 8 bases, and 9 bases separated the two germline ends. CDR3 sequence: CASSLGLRDIQYF. The CDR3 DNA sequence: TGTGCCAGCAGCTTGGGCCTACGGGACATTCAGTACTTC.

The chain carries TRBV6-5 and TRBJ2-3; 7 bases are shared with TRBD2. The CDR3 has 13 residues. Losses at the gene ends were 5 bases for V and 2 bases for J; bases not matched to a gene: 1. The V gene's germline CDR1 is MNHEY and CDR2 SVGAGI. In DNA form, the CDR3 reads TGTGCCAGCAGTAGCGGGGACACAGATACGCAGTATTTT. This encodes CASSSGDTDTQYF.

The chain joins TRBV7-9 to TRBJ1-1, with 7 bases lining up with TRBD1. CDR1 and CDR2 from the germline V gene are SEHNR and FQNEAQ (reference sequence). The CDR3 contains 14 residues. J was trimmed by 0 bases and V by 5 bases; bases with no gene match: 3. The DNA of the CDR3 is TGTGCCAGCAGCCCGGGACAGCTGAACACTGAAGCTTTCTTT. Protein product: CASSPGQLNTEAFF.

V gene TRBV5-1 combines with J gene TRBJ1-2; tentative D call: TRBD1 (5 bases). The CDR3 contains 15 residues. Germline V CDR1 and CDR2: SGHRS, YFSETQ. The V end lost 6 bases, the J end lost 2 bases, and 17 bases lay between the germline ends. CDR3 nucleotide sequence: TGCGCCAGCACCCGCAGGGCCGGAGCCAACTATGGCTACACCTTC. This translates into CASTRRAGANYGYTF.

The V call is TRBV30, the J call TRBJ1-5; perhaps TRBD1 as D (5 bases). The germline V gene has CDR1 GTSNPN and CDR2 SVGIG (reference sequence). With 2 bases removed from V and 8 bases from J, the gap between germline ends came to 16 bases. The CDR3 sequence is 14 residues long. As DNA, the CDR3 is TGTGCCTGGAGTACAGACAGCCACCTCAAGCCCCAGCATTTT. This encodes CAWSTDSHLKPQHF.

The chain has TRBV25-1 and TRBJ2-7; possible D gene TRBD1, 6 bases. The V end was cut by 4 bases, the J end by 2 bases, with 21 bases between. Germline CDR1 reads MGHDK; CDR2 reads SYGVNS. The length of the CDR3 is 17 residues. Here the CDR3 reads CASSGWAGTLKAYEQYF. The CDR3 nucleotides are TGTGCCAGCAGTGGGTGGGCCGGGACACTTAAAGCCTACGAGCAGTACTTC.

V is TRBV27 and J is TRBJ2-1; 11 nucleotides line up with TRBD2. The trim removed 5 bases at V and 1 base at J, leaving 4 bases unmatched. Germline V gene sequence: CDR1 MNHEY, CDR2 SMNVEV (reference sequence). This CDR3 is 16 amino acids long. CDR3 nucleotide sequence: TGTGCCAGCAGTACGGGACTAGCGGCTTCCTACAATGAGCAGTTCTTC. This gives the protein CASSTGLAASYNEQFF.

This chain joins TRBV19 and TRBJ1-5; TRBD1 aligns across 9 bases. This CDR3 has 15 amino acids. Germline V lookup: CDR1 LNHDA, CDR2 SQIVND (reference sequence). With 8 bases clipped from V and 5 bases from J, the junction kept 10 bases outside the gene matches. CDR3 residues: CASAQPGQGYQPQHF. DNA of the CDR3: TGTGCCAGTGCTCAACCGGGACAGGGATATCAGCCCCAGCATTTT.